This TCR beta chain came from a study of OX40 agonist ivuxolimab in advanced cancers. The CDR3 contains 14 residues. Germline CDR1 reads MNHEY; CDR2 reads SVGAGI. The ends were cut back, 6 bases at V and 4 bases at J, with 15 bases in the middle. Repertoires were generated with immunoSEQ multiplex PCR, while TCRdb's copy carries only in-frame clones and drops some. This sample yields about 83,000 clones, of which about 88% are seen a single time; under 7.5% belongs to the top ten. This clone has only one observation. It is likely a read error, because the conserved phenylalanine at the end of the CDR3 is missing.

The TCR was taken from an adult with an advanced solid tumor such as melanoma, head and neck, liver or kidney cancer. The chain is built from TRBV6-5 and TRBJ1-1; D remains ambiguous. This sample comprised CD4+ or CD8+ T cells sorted from blood, obtained in a trial of the OX40 agonist ivuxolimab. The CDR3 DNA sequence: TGTGCCAGCAGCCGGGCCTTCGCGGGCACTGAAGCTTTCCTT. This gives the protein CASSRAFAGTEAFL.